Sequencing of this TCR beta chain was carried out in a study of blood T cell repertoires in COVID-19. About the study: Sample material is recorded as cDNA or gDNA derived from T cells, B-cell-depleted T cells, or PBMCs.

Patients in Seattle were enrolled during active infection, then followed longitudinally. The authors' processing: Researchers report that nucleated cell counts were estimated from reference gene primer amplification. Here immunoSEQ multiplex PCR was the method, and the copy in TCRdb shows in-frame clones only, minus some. V and J calls and clone size are copied from that table; D and trimming were computed from the DNA. The table includes about 180,000 clones, roughly three quarters detected once. V lost 2 bases to trimming and J lost 1 base; unmatched junction nucleotides: 3. This CDR3 contains 15 residues. Germline V gene sequence: CDR1 LGHDT, CDR2 YNNKEL (reference sequence).

The receptor comes from an elderly woman with COVID-19, enrolled during active disease. The sequenced sample consisted of peripheral blood. This sequence joins TRBV3-1 (or the pseudogene TRBV3-2) and TRBJ2-3; 7 bases match TRBD2. CDR3 nucleotides: TGTGCCAGCAGCCAACCTAGCGGTCGCACAGATACGCAGTATTTT. Encoded protein: CASSQPSGRTDTQYF.